A selection of T cell receptor beta chains follows, all from one sample in a study of blood T cell repertoires in COVID-19. TCRdb's table, derived via immunoSEQ multiplex PCR, lists solely in-frame clones and lacks some. The sample carries about 130,000 clones, about 79% recorded once. The material sequenced was peripheral blood. The receptors originated from a woman aged 80 or over with acute or convalescent COVID-19. The CDR3 runs from the conserved cysteine through the conserved F or W. Fields, in order: clone size, V gene, J gene, D gene, CDR3 length, CDR3 protein, CDR3 DNA. The D gene is left open where the match is weak. Clone size is not always given. Where it is, it says once, few, many or a class for expanded clones.

clone size: .
V gene: TRBV2
J gene: TRBJ1-6
D gene: TRBD1
CDR3 length: 15
CDR3 protein: CASSERTGYNSPLHF
CDR3 DNA: TGTGCCAGCAGTGAGCGGACAGGGTATAATTCACCCCTCCACTTT

clone size: .
V gene: TRBV7-3
J gene: TRBJ2-6
D gene: .
CDR3 length: 15
CDR3 protein: CASSLGETGANVLTF
CDR3 DNA: TGTGCCAGCAGCTTAGGGGAGACCGGGGCCAACGTCCTGACTTTC

clone size: .
V gene: TRBV18
J gene: TRBJ1-2
D gene: .
CDR3 length: 12
CDR3 protein: CASSRDIYGYTF
CDR3 DNA: TGTGCCAGCTCCCGGGACATCTATGGCTACACCTTC

clone size: .
V gene: TRBV12-5
J gene: TRBJ2-3
D gene: .
CDR3 length: 12
CDR3 protein: CASGRDTDTQYF
CDR3 DNA: TGTGCTAGTGGTCGGGACACAGATACGCAGTATTTT

clone size: .
V gene: TRBV4-1
J gene: TRBJ1-3
D gene: TRBD1
CDR3 length: 16
CDR3 protein: CASSPRGRGLGNTIYF
CDR3 DNA: TGCGCCAGCAGCCCGAGGGGCAGGGGGCTAGGAAACACCATATATTTT

clone size: .
V gene: TRBV7-2
J gene: TRBJ1-2
D gene: .
CDR3 length: 13
CDR3 protein: CASSLLQDYGYTF
CDR3 DNA: TGTGCCAGCAGCTTACTACAGGACTATGGCTACACCTTC

clone size: many
V gene: TRBV9
J gene: TRBJ1-4
D gene: .
CDR3 length: 14
CDR3 protein: CASSGPPGFEKLFF
CDR3 DNA: TGTGCCAGCAGCGGCCCTCCAGGTTTTGAAAAACTGTTTTTT

clone size: .
V gene: TRBV27
J gene: TRBJ1-2
D gene: TRBD1
CDR3 length: 13
CDR3 protein: CASSSRGRDGYTF
CDR3 DNA: TGTGCCAGCAGTTCCAGGGGGCGCGATGGCTACACCTTC

clone size: .
V gene: TRBV15
J gene: TRBJ2-2
D gene: .
CDR3 length: 14
CDR3 protein: CATRNGVNTGELFF
CDR3 DNA: TGTGCCACCAGGAACGGGGTGAACACCGGGGAGCTGTTTTTT

clone size: .
V gene: TRBV7-9
J gene: TRBJ2-5
D gene: .
CDR3 length: 12
CDR3 protein: CASSSLFETQYF
CDR3 DNA: TGTGCCAGCAGCTCCCTTTTTGAGACCCAGTACTTC

clone size: few
V gene: TRBV19
J gene: TRBJ1-2
D gene: .
CDR3 length: 14
CDR3 protein: CASSQLQVLYGYTF
CDR3 DNA: TGTGCCAGTAGTCAGTTACAGGTCCTCTATGGCTACACCTTC

clone size: .
V gene: TRBV19
J gene: TRBJ2-1
D gene: .
CDR3 length: 14
CDR3 protein: CASSIDKGAGEQFF
CDR3 DNA: TGTGCCAGTAGTATAGATAAAGGGGCAGGTGAGCAGTTCTTC

clone size: .
V gene: TRBV24-1
J gene: TRBJ2-1
D gene: .
CDR3 length: 14
CDR3 protein: CATSEGGTYNEQFF
CDR3 DNA: TGTGCCACCAGTGAGGGGGGAACCTACAATGAGCAGTTCTTC

clone size: .
V gene: TRBV5-1
J gene: TRBJ1-1
D gene: .
CDR3 length: 14
CDR3 protein: CASSFTGEGTEAFF
CDR3 DNA: TGCGCCAGCAGCTTTACAGGAGAAGGCACTGAAGCTTTCTTT

clone size: .
V gene: TRBV4-3
J gene: TRBJ1-5
D gene: TRBD1
CDR3 length: 14
CDR3 protein: CASSQLQGDQPQHF
CDR3 DNA: TGCGCCAGCAGCCAATTACAGGGGGATCAGCCCCAGCATTTT

clone size: .
V gene: TRBV7-6
J gene: TRBJ2-7
D gene: TRBD1
CDR3 length: 16
CDR3 protein: CASSTGIGTGAYEQYF
CDR3 DNA: TGTGCCAGCAGTACCGGGATTGGGACAGGGGCTTACGAGCAGTACTTC

clone size: .
V gene: TRBV30
J gene: TRBJ1-1
D gene: .
CDR3 length: 14
CDR3 protein: CAWMRLRGATEAFF
CDR3 DNA: TGTGCCTGGATGAGACTCCGGGGGGCCACTGAAGCTTTCTTT

clone size: .
V gene: TRBV6-2/TRBV6-3
J gene: TRBJ1-1
D gene: .
CDR3 length: 11
CDR3 protein: CASSMSSEAFF
CDR3 DNA: TGTGCCAGCAGTATGTCAAGCGAAGCTTTCTTT

clone size: .
V gene: TRBV11-3
J gene: TRBJ2-1
D gene: .
CDR3 length: 15
CDR3 protein: CASSFFSGGRNEQFF
CDR3 DNA: TGTGCCAGCAGCTTCTTTTCTGGGGGGAGGAATGAGCAGTTCTTC

clone size: .
V gene: TRBV6-5
J gene: TRBJ2-3
D gene: .
CDR3 length: 16
CDR3 protein: CASSSPGQKLTDTQYF
CDR3 DNA: TGTGCCAGCAGTTCCCCGGGACAAAAATTAACAGATACGCAGTATTTT

clone size: .
V gene: TRBV4-1
J gene: TRBJ1-2
D gene: .
CDR3 length: 17
CDR3 protein: CASSQARVANPNYGYTF
CDR3 DNA: TGCGCCAGCAGCCAAGCCCGGGTAGCAAATCCCAACTATGGCTACACCTTC

clone size: .
V gene: TRBV9
J gene: TRBJ2-2
D gene: .
CDR3 length: 14
CDR3 protein: CASSVAIRTGELFF
CDR3 DNA: TGTGCCAGCAGCGTAGCTATCAGGACCGGGGAGCTGTTTTTT

clone size: .
V gene: TRBV5-1
J gene: TRBJ2-7
D gene: .
CDR3 length: 17
CDR3 protein: CASSLARGGGNSYEQYF
CDR3 DNA: TGCGCCAGCAGCTTGGCCCGGGGAGGGGGTAACTCCTACGAGCAGTACTTC

clone size: .
V gene: TRBV15
J gene: TRBJ2-3
D gene: TRBD2
CDR3 length: 14
CDR3 protein: CATSSGGATDTQYF
CDR3 DNA: TGTGCCACCAGCAGCGGGGGGGCAACAGATACGCAGTATTTT

clone size: .
V gene: TRBV21-1
J gene: TRBJ2-5
D gene: .
CDR3 length: 15
CDR3 protein: CASSKAVRSQETQYF
CDR3 DNA: TGTGCCAGCAGCAAAGCAGTCCGGTCTCAAGAGACCCAGTACTTC

clone size: .
V gene: TRBV12-3/TRBV12-4
J gene: TRBJ1-2
D gene: TRBD1
CDR3 length: 11
CDR3 protein: CASSFGDRGDF
CDR3 DNA: TGTGCCAGCAGTTTTGGGGACAGAGGGGACTTC

clone size: .
V gene: TRBV2
J gene: TRBJ1-3
D gene: .
CDR3 length: 14
CDR3 protein: CASSLWGAGNTIYF
CDR3 DNA: TGTGCCAGCAGCTTATGGGGCGCTGGAAACACCATATATTTT

clone size: .
V gene: TRBV14
J gene: TRBJ1-2
D gene: .
CDR3 length: 16
CDR3 protein: CASSQDLRGPHHGYTF
CDR3 DNA: TGTGCCAGCAGCCAAGATCTGCGGGGGCCGCACCATGGCTACACCTTC

clone size: .
V gene: TRBV19
J gene: TRBJ1-1
D gene: .
CDR3 length: 16
CDR3 protein: CASSFYGDAKNTEAFF
CDR3 DNA: TGTGCCAGTAGTTTCTACGGGGATGCGAAGAACACTGAAGCTTTCTTT

clone size: .
V gene: TRBV7-9
J gene: TRBJ1-1
D gene: TRBD1
CDR3 length: 14
CDR3 protein: CASSLVQGAFEAFF
CDR3 DNA: TGTGCCAGCAGCTTAGTTCAGGGGGCTTTTGAAGCTTTCTTT

clone size: .
V gene: TRBV2
J gene: TRBJ1-5
D gene: TRBD1
CDR3 length: 14
CDR3 protein: CASSGTGESQPQHF
CDR3 DNA: TGTGCCAGCAGTGGGACAGGTGAGAGTCAGCCCCAGCATTTT

clone size: .
V gene: TRBV5-1
J gene: TRBJ1-1
D gene: .
CDR3 length: 12
CDR3 protein: CASSSGYTEAFF
CDR3 DNA: TGCGCCAGCAGCTCAGGTTACACTGAAGCTTTCTTT

clone size: .
V gene: TRBV12-5
J gene: TRBJ1-5
D gene: .
CDR3 length: 14
CDR3 protein: CASGSHREGQPQHF
CDR3 DNA: TGTGCTAGTGGTTCCCACAGGGAAGGTCAGCCCCAGCATTTT

clone size: .
V gene: TRBV2
J gene: TRBJ2-1
D gene: TRBD2
CDR3 length: 14
CDR3 protein: CASSVASGGGEQFF
CDR3 DNA: TGTGCCAGCAGTGTGGCTAGCGGGGGGGGTGAGCAGTTCTTC

clone size: .
V gene: TRBV15
J gene: TRBJ1-1
D gene: .
CDR3 length: 18
CDR3 protein: CATSSGRGSSLSGTEAFF
CDR3 DNA: TGTGCCACCAGCTCAGGGCGGGGGTCGAGCCTCTCGGGTACTGAAGCTTTCTTT

clone size: .
V gene: TRBV11-1
J gene: TRBJ2-3
D gene: .
CDR3 length: 16
CDR3 protein: CASSSKLSRGADTQYF
CDR3 DNA: TGTGCCAGCAGCTCAAAACTTTCGCGGGGAGCAGATACGCAGTATTTT

clone size: .
V gene: TRBV18
J gene: TRBJ1-2
D gene: TRBD1
CDR3 length: 17
CDR3 protein: CASSQALGDRGQNGYTF
CDR3 DNA: TGTGCCAGCTCACAGGCTCTTGGTGACAGGGGGCAAAATGGCTACACCTTC

clone size: .
V gene: TRBV5-1
J gene: TRBJ2-5
D gene: .
CDR3 length: 13
CDR3 protein: CASSLTGYETQYF
CDR3 DNA: TGCGCCAGCAGCTTAACAGGGTACGAGACCCAGTACTTC

clone size: .
V gene: TRBV4-1
J gene: TRBJ1-5
D gene: .
CDR3 length: 19
CDR3 protein: CASSQEVGLTGAGNQPQHF
CDR3 DNA: TGCGCCAGCAGCCAAGAGGTGGGCCTGACAGGAGCGGGCAATCAGCCCCAGCATTTT

clone size: .
V gene: TRBV7-9
J gene: TRBJ2-7
D gene: TRBD1
CDR3 length: 17
CDR3 protein: CASSLAPGQSFNYEQYF
CDR3 DNA: TGTGCCAGCAGCTTAGCGCCGGGACAGAGCTTTAACTACGAGCAGTACTTC

clone size: .
V gene: TRBV6-5
J gene: TRBJ1-1
D gene: .
CDR3 length: 11
CDR3 protein: CASRAGKEAFF
CDR3 DNA: TGTGCCAGCAGGGCGGGCAAGGAAGCTTTCTTT

clone size: few
V gene: TRBV13
J gene: TRBJ1-2
D gene: TRBD1
CDR3 length: 15
CDR3 protein: CASSYTGGEDYGYTF
CDR3 DNA: TGTGCCAGCAGCTACACAGGGGGCGAAGACTATGGCTACACCTTC

clone size: .
V gene: TRBV4-3
J gene: TRBJ1-6
D gene: .
CDR3 length: 14
CDR3 protein: CASSLTGSQSPLHF
CDR3 DNA: TGCGCCAGCAGCTTGACAGGAAGTCAATCACCCCTCCACTTT

clone size: .
V gene: TRBV10-1
J gene: TRBJ1-1
D gene: TRBD1
CDR3 length: 18
CDR3 protein: CANTNATGTGVTNTEAFF
CDR3 DNA: TGCGCCAACACAAACGCAACCGGGACAGGGGTAACGAACACTGAAGCTTTCTTT

clone size: .
V gene: TRBV13
J gene: TRBJ2-7
D gene: .
CDR3 length: 14
CDR3 protein: CASSLGRGLHEQYF
CDR3 DNA: TGTGCCAGCAGCTTAGGCAGAGGGCTCCACGAGCAGTACTTC

clone size: .
V gene: TRBV27
J gene: TRBJ1-2
D gene: .
CDR3 length: 14
CDR3 protein: CASAGGIDNYGYTF
CDR3 DNA: TGTGCCAGCGCAGGAGGAATAGACAACTATGGCTACACCTTC

clone size: .
V gene: TRBV6-5
J gene: TRBJ1-2
D gene: TRBD1
CDR3 length: 16
CDR3 protein: CASSWGQGGGRDGYTF
CDR3 DNA: TGTGCCAGCAGTTGGGGACAGGGAGGAGGTAGGGATGGCTACACCTTC

clone size: .
V gene: TRBV18
J gene: TRBJ2-5
D gene: .
CDR3 length: 14
CDR3 protein: CASSPGTLTETQYF
CDR3 DNA: TGTGCCAGCTCCCCAGGGACACTCACCGAGACCCAGTACTTC

clone size: .
V gene: TRBV10-3
J gene: TRBJ1-3
D gene: .
CDR3 length: 14
CDR3 protein: CAIGDRSSGNTIYF
CDR3 DNA: TGTGCCATCGGCGACAGGTCCTCTGGAAACACCATATATTTT

clone size: .
V gene: TRBV9
J gene: TRBJ1-1
D gene: .
CDR3 length: 15
CDR3 protein: CASSGLGMSEPEAFF
CDR3 DNA: TGTGCCAGCAGCGGGCTGGGCATGTCAGAACCTGAAGCTTTCTTT

clone size: .
V gene: TRBV29-1
J gene: TRBJ1-1
D gene: TRBD1
CDR3 length: 12
CDR3 protein: CSVGQGGTEAFF
CDR3 DNA: TGCAGCGTCGGACAGGGGGGCACTGAAGCTTTCTTT

clone size: .
V gene: TRBV6-6
J gene: TRBJ1-2
D gene: TRBD1
CDR3 length: 12
CDR3 protein: CASRGQVYGYTF
CDR3 DNA: TGTGCCAGCAGGGGACAGGTCTATGGCTACACCTTC

clone size: few
V gene: TRBV9
J gene: TRBJ2-2
D gene: .
CDR3 length: 13
CDR3 protein: CASSVAFTGELFF
CDR3 DNA: TGTGCCAGCAGCGTAGCGTTCACCGGGGAGCTGTTTTTT